These 20 T cell receptor beta chains were sequenced from one sample in a study of OX40 agonist ivuxolimab in advanced cancers. To prepare the library, the immunoSEQ multiplex PCR assay was applied. Drawn from immuneACCESS, this table holds only the in-frame rearrangements with V and J called that TCRdb kept. Clones are partly lost; checked studies trace under half to an unresolved V gene and leave the rest unexplained. A total of under 80,000 clones appear in this sample, around nine tenths of them only once. Under 3% of the sample is in the top ten clones. The specimen comprised CD4+ or CD8+ T cells sorted from blood, sampled in a trial of the OX40 agonist ivuxolimab. Source of these receptors: an adult with an advanced solid tumor such as melanoma, head and neck, liver or kidney cancer.

This clone came up a few times. The genes are TRBV2 and TRBJ2-7; D might be TRBD1 (7 bases). Germline values: CDR1 SNHLY, CDR2 FYNNEI. This CDR3 comprises 15 residues. V lost 7 bases, J lost 3 bases, and 19 bases lay in between. Here the CDR3 reads CASTPGGTVSYEQYF. CDR3 sequence (DNA): TGTGCCAGCACCCCCGGCGGGACAGTTAGCTACGAGCAGTACTTC.

The chain combines TRBV4-1 with TRBJ2-3; 9 bases align to TRBD2. The germline V gene has CDR1 MGHRA and CDR2 YSYEKL. The CDR3 runs to 16 residues. With 1 base clipped from V and 3 bases from J, the junction kept 5 bases outside the gene matches. The CDR3 bases are TGCGCCAGCAGCCAAGCCGGGACTAGCAGGACAGATACGCAGTATTTT. Its translation is CASSQAGTSRTDTQYF.

The genes are TRBV6-5 and TRBJ1-1, with D unresolved. V lost 4 bases and J lost 1, with 16 bases in between. There are 16 residues in the CDR3. CDR1 is MNHEY, CDR2 SVGAGI, per germline. CDR3 amino acids: CASSSPREGKNTEAFF. CDR3 nucleotides: TGTGCCAGCAGTTCCCCAAGGGAGGGAAAGAACACTGAAGCTTTCTTT.

This chain uses TRBV5-1 with TRBJ1-1, with a weak D call TRBD1 (6 bases). CDR1 is SGHRS and CDR2 is YFSETQ in the germline V gene. The germline V and J ends were trimmed by 1 base and 0 bases, with 22 bases remaining between them. The CDR3 consists of 19 residues. CDR3 DNA: TGCGCCAGCAGCTTGTCGCCCACCGGGGGGCCTTTCATGAACACTGAAGCTTTCTTT. Encoded protein: CASSLSPTGGPFMNTEAFF.

The chain recombines TRBV7-9 with TRBJ2-5; D is unresolved. This CDR3 has 13 amino acids. With 5 bases removed from V and 9 bases from J, the gap between germline ends came to 16 bases. Per germline, CDR1 SEHNR and CDR2 FQNEAQ (reference sequence). CDR3 residues: CASSPRTSRAQYF. CDR3 coding DNA: TGTGCCAGCAGCCCCAGGACCTCCCGGGCCCAGTACTTC.

The V gene is TRBV15, the J gene TRBJ2-7; TRBD2 matches at 9 bases. Germline lookup yields CDR1 LNHNV and CDR2 YYDKDF (reference sequence). Germline trimming cut 1 base from V and 4 bases from J; bases unmatched to any gene: 5. There are 15 residues in the CDR3. The CDR3 DNA reads TGTGCCACCAGCAGAGGAGAACTAGCGGGTTACGAGCAGTACTTC. Protein product: CATSRGELAGYEQYF.

This chain uses TRBV28 with TRBJ2-7; D not certain. Deletions cut 2 bases from V and 7 bases from J, with 6 bases between. This CDR3 contains 11 residues. Germline assignment: CDR1 MDHEN and CDR2 SYDVKM. The CDR3 is CASSLKGEQYF. CDR3 nucleotide sequence: TGTGCCAGCAGTTTAAAAGGGGAGCAGTACTTC.

The chain carries TRBV5-1 and TRBJ2-7; possibly TRBD1 or TRBD2 for D (5 bases each). Trimming stripped 2 bases from V and 2 bases from J, with 14 bases between. Germline CDR1 is SGHRS and CDR2 is YFSETQ. This CDR3 region has 15 residues. In DNA, the CDR3 is TGCGCCAGCAGCTTCGGTGGGGACGAGACCTACGAGCAGTACTTC. This gives the protein CASSFGGDETYEQYF.

This sequence joins TRBV6-6 and TRBJ2-7; 8 bases are shared with TRBD1. Germline loops: CDR1 MNHNY, CDR2 SVGAGI (reference sequence). V lost 3 bases and J lost 5; bases outside the gene matches: 9. This CDR3 has 15 amino acids. The CDR3 coding sequence is TGTGCCAGCAGTTATTTCCGGGACAGGAGCCACGAGCAGTACTTC. This codes for CASSYFRDRSHEQYF.

This clone was counted a single time. V is TRBV2 and J is TRBJ2-5; D gene unclear. The CDR3 spans 13 residues. The V gene's germline CDR1 is SNHLY and CDR2 FYNNEI. V lost 7 bases and J lost 2, with 11 bases in between. In DNA, the CDR3 is TGTGCCAGCATCCTTACACGGCAAGAGACCCAGTACTTC. Translating it yields CASILTRQETQYF.

The CDR3 is CASSRLAVNQETQYF. The CDR3 DNA is TGTGCCTCGTCACGACTAGCGGTAAACCAAGAGACCCAGTACTTC. This sequence joins TRBV5-4 and TRBJ2-5; TRBD2 aligns across 9 bases. V lost 10 bases and J lost 0; bases outside the gene matches: 10. Looked up from germline, CDR1 is SGHNT and CDR2 is YYREEE (reference sequence). This CDR3 is 15 amino acids long.

J is TRBJ2-3 and V is TRBV15; 7 bases line up with TRBD2. J lost 4 bases, V lost 0 bases, and 19 bases had no gene match. The CDR3 is made up of 20 amino acids. Per the germline V gene, CDR1 is LNHNV and CDR2 is YYDKDF (reference sequence). CDR3 nucleotides: TGTGCCACCAGCAGAGATCTCTCCGGGCTCGCGGGAGTTAGGGCAGATACGCAGTATTTT. This codes for CATSRDLSGLAGVRADTQYF.

CDR3 coding DNA: TGTGCCAGCTCACCAACAGGGGGGGCTGAGCAGTTCTTC. As protein: CASSPTGGAEQFF. This chain links TRBV18 with TRBJ2-1; possible D gene TRBD1, 8 bases. Germline V CDR1 and CDR2: KGHSH, LQKENI. V was clipped by 2 bases and J by 9 bases, with 11 bases between them. The CDR3 contains 13 residues. The full variable domain, in which reference TRBV18 and TRBJ2-1 provide the parts outside the CDR3, is NAGVMQNPRHLVRRRGQEARLRCSPMKGHSHVYWYRQLPEEGLKFMVYLQKENIIDESGMPKERFSAEFPKEGPSILRIQQVVRGDSAAYFCASSPTGGAEQFFGPGTRLTVL.

V is TRBV28 and J is TRBJ1-2; no definite D call. The CDR3 spans 13 residues. Trimming cost V 0 bases and J 6 bases, with 8 bases left between them. Germline V lookup: CDR1 MDHEN, CDR2 SYDVKM. The CDR3 region is CASSLWPVDGYTF. The CDR3 DNA sequence: TGTGCCAGCAGTTTATGGCCCGTCGATGGCTACACCTTC.

The sample holds one count of this clone. V and J are TRBV7-2 and TRBJ1-6, with 8 bases fitting TRBD1. The CDR3 has 15 amino acids. CDR1 is SGHTA and CDR2 is FQGNSA in the germline V gene. The junction had 4 bases not matched to a gene; V was cut back by 5 bases and J by 4 bases. CDR3 loop: CASSGWDRYNSPLHF. In nucleotides, the CDR3 is TGTGCCAGCAGCGGCTGGGACAGGTATAATTCACCCCTCCACTTT. Together with reference TRBV7-2 and TRBJ1-6, the CDR3 gives the full variable domain: GAGVSQSPSNKVTEKGKDVELRCDPISGHTALYWYRQSLGQGLEFLIYFQGNSAPDKSGLPSDRFSAERTGGSVSTLTIQRTQQEDSAVYLCASSGWDRYNSPLHFGNGTRLTVT.

The chain links TRBV5-4 to TRBJ1-1; a weak D match, TRBD1 (6 bases). Germline CDR1 and CDR2: SGHNT and YYREEE (reference sequence). CDR3 length: 14 residues. Trimming took off 0 bases at V and 2 bases at J, with 8 bases between the two ends. The CDR3 nucleotides read TGTGCCAGCAGCTTGGACAGGGCAAACACTGAAGCTTTCTTT. Its translation is CASSLDRANTEAFF.

The chain employs TRBV7-9 and TRBJ1-1, with D uncertain. The V gene lost 5 bases and the J gene lost 5 bases, with 12 bases spanning the gap. Germline CDR1 is SEHNR and CDR2 is FQNEAQ (reference sequence). The CDR3 runs 13 residues. The CDR3 region is CASSRYAGTEAFF. CDR3 nucleotides: TGTGCCAGCAGCCGATATGCGGGGACTGAAGCTTTCTTT.

The genes are TRBV25-1 and TRBJ2-7; D is possibly TRBD2 (5 bases). Germline loops: CDR1 MGHDK, CDR2 SYGVNS. CDR3 length equals 14 residues. The ends were cut back, 1 base at V and 4 bases at J, with 11 bases in the middle. Here the CDR3 DNA reads TGTGCCAGCAGTGAATCCGGGCCGGGGTACGAGCAGTACTTC. Translated, it gives CASSESGPGYEQYF.

This clone was detected only once. This chain connects TRBV7-9 to TRBJ1-4; the D gene is possibly TRBD1 (6 bases). CDR1 and CDR2 (germline): SEHNR, FQNEAQ (reference sequence). This CDR3 is built from 14 residues. Deletions cut 6 bases from V and 8 bases from J, with 16 bases between. The CDR3: CASRTDSSGEKLFF. In DNA form, the CDR3 reads TGTGCCAGCAGGACGGACAGTTCGGGGGAAAAACTGTTTTTT.

The rearrangement uses TRBV5-1 and TRBJ2-1; 8 positions match TRBD2. Unmatched junction bases numbered 3, after V lost 0 bases and J lost 4 bases. The CDR3 runs to 15 residues. Germline CDR1 is SGHRS and CDR2 is YFSETQ. The CDR3 loop reads CASSLASGGYNEQFF. CDR3 nucleotides: TGCGCCAGCAGCTTGGCAAGCGGGGGTTACAATGAGCAGTTCTTC.